The 3 T cell receptor beta chains below come from one sample, sequenced in a study of T cells in Graves' hyperthyroidism and ophthalmopathy. RNA transcripts served as the template for amplifying TCR beta CDR3 regions. A first-round RT-PCR of the TCR CDR3 used the HTBI primer set. TCRdb reanalysed the multiplex PCR reads using MiXCR and keeps one entry per CDR3 protein. The table lists about 400,000 distinct CDR3 sequences, 20% to 30% of them singletons. The sequencing input was blood. The receptors derive from a man between 45 and 60 years old with Graves' hyperthyroidism.

The V gene is TRBV28, the J gene TRBJ2-2; tentative D call: TRBD2 (6 bases). Germline-derived CDR1 and CDR2 are MDHEN and SYDVKM. This CDR3 spans 15 amino acids. The V and J ends lost 7 bases and 3 bases respectively, with 15 bases between them. CDR3 loop: CASIDGGGYTGELFF. DNA of the CDR3: TGTGCCAGCATCGATGGGGGAGGTTACACCGGGGAGCTGTTTTTT.

The rearrangement links TRBV7-2 to TRBJ2-2; D is ambiguous. V was pared by 3 bases and J by 3 bases, with 14 bases between. The CDR3 extends over 16 amino acids. Germline values: CDR1 SGHTA, CDR2 FQGNSA. The CDR3 here is CASSFSFLVDTGELFF. CDR3 bases: TGTGCCAGCAGCTTTTCATTTTTGGTAGACACCGGGGAGCTGTTTTTT.

The rearrangement links TRBV6-1 to TRBJ2-6; D possibly corresponds to TRBD2 (6 bases). Germline V CDR1 and CDR2: MNHNS, SASEGT. There are 13 residues in the CDR3. V was shortened by 6 bases and J by 3 bases, with 6 bases between the two germline ends. For the CDR3, the DNA is TGTGCCAGCAGGGGGGGTGGGGCCAACGTCCTGACTTTC. It is translated as CASRGGGANVLTF.